The text below deals with one T cell receptor (beta chain). This sample was included in a study of early T cells in non-severe SARS-CoV-2 infection. Separate cDNA molecules each had unique molecular identifiers attached to them. TCRdb recomputed calls from the 5' RACE reads with MiXCR, one row per CDR3 protein. The data contain approximately 22,000 distinct CDR3 sequences, less than 5% of them singletons. V gave up 4 bases and J gave up 0 bases, with 7 bases separating them. The germline V gene encodes CDR1 LNHDA and CDR2 SQIVND (reference sequence). The CDR3 covers 13 residues. The rearrangement links TRBV19 to TRBJ2-7; perhaps D is TRBD1 or TRBD2 (5 bases each). The TCR sequence derives from an adult who was a healthcare worker with PCR-confirmed SARS-CoV-2 infection or an uninfected control (not recorded which). The sequencing input was whole blood. Here the CDR3 reads CASSRGSSYEQYF. The CDR3 nucleotides read TGTGCCAGTAGTAGGGGGAGCTCCTACGAGCAGTACTTC.